These 5 T cell receptor beta chains were all obtained from the same sample, sequenced in a study of somatic mutations in cytotoxic T cells in rheumatoid arthritis. Method: immunoSEQ multiplex PCR; TCRdb's copy keeps in-frame clones and lacks some. The data show about 30,000 clones, with around four fifths seen just once and more than 6.5% held by the top ten. What was sequenced was CD8+ T cells sorted from blood. The receptors derive from an adult with rheumatoid arthritis.

Worth noting for this clone: The sample holds other DNA sequences that translate to the same CDR3. The chain joins TRBV4-3 to TRBJ1-1; no reliable D call. V lost 1 base and J 1 base, leaving 4 bases between the germline ends. The CDR3 runs 13 residues. The germline V gene encodes CDR1 LGHNA and CDR2 YSLEER. In DNA form, the CDR3 reads TGCGCCAGCAGCCAAGCTGGGAACACTGAAGCTTTCTTT. This gives the protein CASSQAGNTEAFF.

This clone was picked up one time. The J gene is TRBJ2-7, the V gene TRBV5-1; D unclear. Trimming left V 2 bases short and J 2 bases short, with 11 bases between. This CDR3 is 14 amino acids long. CDR1 and CDR2 (germline): SGHRS, YFSETQ. The CDR3 protein is CASSFRASTYEQYF. CDR3 DNA: TGCGCCAGCAGCTTCCGGGCAAGTACCTACGAGCAGTACTTC.

The chain uses TRBV6-6 and TRBJ1-2; 9 positions agree with TRBD1. Germline lookup yields CDR1 MNHNY and CDR2 SVGAGI (reference sequence). V lost 2 bases, J lost 4 bases, and 8 bases stayed unmatched. The CDR3 runs to 16 residues. CDR3 bases: TGTGCCAGCAGTTACCCGGGGACAGGGAGAAGCTATGGCTACACCTTC. Amino acids: CASSYPGTGRSYGYTF.

The count of this clone is one. The CDR3 DNA sequence: TGTGCCAGCAGCTTAGTCCCCCAGGGGGCCTCCTACGAGCAGTACTTC. It yields the protein CASSLVPQGASYEQYF. The chain carries TRBV11-2 and TRBJ2-7; 8 bases agree with TRBD1. J was trimmed by 0 bases and V by 1 base; bases with no gene match: 5. The CDR3 spans 16 residues. Per the germline V gene, CDR1 is SGHAT and CDR2 is FQNNGV.

V and J are TRBV15 and TRBJ2-1; 10 nucleotides match TRBD2. This CDR3 has 14 residues. Germline CDR1 LNHNV, CDR2 YYDKDF (reference sequence). Unmatched junction bases numbered 6, after V lost 5 bases and J lost 8 bases. CDR3 nucleotides: TGTGCCACCAGCCCTAGCGGGAGACGCTATGAGCAGTTCTTC. Protein: CATSPSGRRYEQFF.